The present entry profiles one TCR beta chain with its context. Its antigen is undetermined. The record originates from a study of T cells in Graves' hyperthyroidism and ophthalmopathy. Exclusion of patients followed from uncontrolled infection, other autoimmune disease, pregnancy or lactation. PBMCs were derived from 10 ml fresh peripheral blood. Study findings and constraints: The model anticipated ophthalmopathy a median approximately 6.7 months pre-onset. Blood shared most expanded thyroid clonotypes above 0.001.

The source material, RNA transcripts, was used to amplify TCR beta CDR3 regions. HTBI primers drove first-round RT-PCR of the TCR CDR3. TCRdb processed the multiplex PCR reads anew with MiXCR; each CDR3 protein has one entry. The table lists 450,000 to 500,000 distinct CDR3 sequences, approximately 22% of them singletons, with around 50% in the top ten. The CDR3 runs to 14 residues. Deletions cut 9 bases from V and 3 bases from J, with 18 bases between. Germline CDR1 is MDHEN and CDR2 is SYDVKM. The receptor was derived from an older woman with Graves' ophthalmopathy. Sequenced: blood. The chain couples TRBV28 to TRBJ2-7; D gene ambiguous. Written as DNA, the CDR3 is TGTGCCAGTTTGTTTGGTCTGGATTACTACGAGCAGTACTTC. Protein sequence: CASLFGLDYYEQYF.